This T cell receptor beta chain was retrieved from a study of T-cell memory formation after mild COVID-19. Study-level background: TCR clustering was largely donor specific. The study, taken as a whole, reports: Whether day 37 second-wave clones are SARS-CoV-2-specific was not confirmed. Shrinking CD4+ clones were chiefly CM and EM; CD8+ ones were chiefly EMRA.

This clonotype has at least ten counts. What it recognizes is unknown. The CDR3 covers 15 residues. Germline lookup yields CDR1 LGHNT and CDR2 FRNRAP. Deletions cut 4 bases from V and 1 base from J, with 13 bases between. A 5'RACE reaction primed in the constant segment made cDNA libraries of TCR alpha and TCR beta, and these carried sample barcodes and UMIs. TCRdb used MiXCR to reprocess the 5' RACE reads, holding one entry per CDR3 protein. The sample lists under 300,000 distinct CDR3 sequences, 7.5% to 9.5% occurring once. The sequenced material came from PBMCs or a T cell subset sorted from them (not recorded which). The genes are TRBV12-5 and TRBJ2-5; TRBD1 is a possible D gene (6 bases). The origin of this receptor is a man between 18 and 29 years old who had mild COVID-19 (a few samples of this study predate the infection). Cell type and time point are not known. CDR3 sequence (DNA): TGTGCTAGTGGTTATCAAACAGGGCCCCAAGAGACCCAGTACTTC. This gives the protein CASGYQTGPQETQYF.